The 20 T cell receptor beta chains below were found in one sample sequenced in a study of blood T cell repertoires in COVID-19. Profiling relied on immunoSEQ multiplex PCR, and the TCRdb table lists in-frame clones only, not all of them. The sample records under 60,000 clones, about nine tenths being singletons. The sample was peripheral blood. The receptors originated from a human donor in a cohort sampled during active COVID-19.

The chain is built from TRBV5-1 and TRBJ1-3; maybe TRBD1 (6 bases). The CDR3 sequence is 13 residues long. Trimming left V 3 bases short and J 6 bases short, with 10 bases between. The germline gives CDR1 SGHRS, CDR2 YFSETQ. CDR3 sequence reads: CASSWDNQNTIYF. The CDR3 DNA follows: TGCGCCAGCAGCTGGGACAACCAAAACACCATATATTTT.

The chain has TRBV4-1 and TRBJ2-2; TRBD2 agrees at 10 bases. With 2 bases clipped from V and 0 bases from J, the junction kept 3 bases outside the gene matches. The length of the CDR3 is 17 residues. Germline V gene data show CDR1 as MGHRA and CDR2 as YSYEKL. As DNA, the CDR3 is TGCGCCAGCAGCCAACGGACTAGCGGAGCGAACACCGGGGAGCTGTTTTTT. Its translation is CASSQRTSGANTGELFF.

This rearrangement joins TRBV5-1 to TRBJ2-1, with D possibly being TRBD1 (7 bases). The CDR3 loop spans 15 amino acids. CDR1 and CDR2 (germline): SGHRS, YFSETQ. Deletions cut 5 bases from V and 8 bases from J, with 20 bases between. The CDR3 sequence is CASSWVRTGGDEQFF. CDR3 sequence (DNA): TGCGCCAGCAGTTGGGTTAGGACAGGAGGGGATGAGCAGTTCTTC. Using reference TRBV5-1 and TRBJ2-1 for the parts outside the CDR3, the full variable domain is KAGVTQTPRYLIKTRGQQVTLSCSPISGHRSVSWYQQTPGQGLQFLFEYFSETQRNKGNFPGRFSGRQFSNSRSEMNVSTLELGDSALYLCASSWVRTGGDEQFFGPGTRLTVL.

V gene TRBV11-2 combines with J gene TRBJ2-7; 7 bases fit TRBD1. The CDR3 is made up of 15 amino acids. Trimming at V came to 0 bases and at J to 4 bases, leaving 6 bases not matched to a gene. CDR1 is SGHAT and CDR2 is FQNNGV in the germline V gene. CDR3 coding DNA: TGTGCCAGCAGCTTAGAGTCGAACAGGGGTTACGAGCAGTACTTC. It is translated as CASSLESNRGYEQYF.

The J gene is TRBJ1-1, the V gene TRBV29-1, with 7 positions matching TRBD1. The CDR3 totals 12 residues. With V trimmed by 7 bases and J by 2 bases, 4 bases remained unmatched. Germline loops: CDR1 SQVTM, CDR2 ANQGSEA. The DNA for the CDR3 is TGCAGCGCCTGGGACAGAAACACTGAAGCTTTCTTT. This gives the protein CSAWDRNTEAFF.

The CDR3 DNA follows: TGTGCCAGCAGCACACGGGGACTAGCGGGAGGCGAGACCCAGTACTTC. Protein: CASSTRGLAGGETQYF. V gene TRBV3-1 (or the pseudogene TRBV3-2) combines with J gene TRBJ2-5, with 15 nucleotides matching TRBD2. With V trimmed by 5 bases and J by 5 bases, 6 bases remained unmatched. The V gene's germline CDR1 is LGHDT and CDR2 YNNKEL (reference sequence). CDR3 length equals 16 residues.

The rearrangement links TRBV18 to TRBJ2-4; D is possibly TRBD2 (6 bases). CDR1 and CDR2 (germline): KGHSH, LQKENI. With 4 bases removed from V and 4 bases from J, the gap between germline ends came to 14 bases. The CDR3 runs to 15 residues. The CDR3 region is CASSLGGDPKNIQYF. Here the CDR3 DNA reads TGTGCCAGCTCACTCGGGGGAGACCCAAAAAACATTCAGTACTTC.

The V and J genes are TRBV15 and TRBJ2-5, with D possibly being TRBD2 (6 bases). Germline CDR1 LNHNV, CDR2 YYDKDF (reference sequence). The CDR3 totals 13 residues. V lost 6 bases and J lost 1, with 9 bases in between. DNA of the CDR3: TGTGCCACCAGGAAAGCGGGCCAAGAGACCCAGTACTTC. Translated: CATRKAGQETQYF.

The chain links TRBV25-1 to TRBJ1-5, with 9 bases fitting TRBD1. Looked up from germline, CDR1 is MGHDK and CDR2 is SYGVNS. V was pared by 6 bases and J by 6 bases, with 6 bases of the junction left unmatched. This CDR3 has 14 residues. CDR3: CASRGQGEGQPQHF. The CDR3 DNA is TGTGCCAGCAGGGGACAGGGAGAAGGTCAGCCCCAGCATTTT.

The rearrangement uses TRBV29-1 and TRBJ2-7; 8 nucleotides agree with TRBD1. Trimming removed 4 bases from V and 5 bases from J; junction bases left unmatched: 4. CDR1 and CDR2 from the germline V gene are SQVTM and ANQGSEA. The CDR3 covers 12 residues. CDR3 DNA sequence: TGCAGCGTTGGCCAGGGGGCAAACGAGCAGTACTTC. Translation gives CSVGQGANEQYF.

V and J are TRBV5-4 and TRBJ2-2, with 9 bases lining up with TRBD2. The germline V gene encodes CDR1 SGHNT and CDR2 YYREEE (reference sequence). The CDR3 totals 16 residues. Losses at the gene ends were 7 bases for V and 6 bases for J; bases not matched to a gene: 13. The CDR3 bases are TGTGCCAGCTACGGAGGGGGCGGGAGGGCCGCCGGGGAGCTGTTTTTT. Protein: CASYGGGGRAAGELFF.

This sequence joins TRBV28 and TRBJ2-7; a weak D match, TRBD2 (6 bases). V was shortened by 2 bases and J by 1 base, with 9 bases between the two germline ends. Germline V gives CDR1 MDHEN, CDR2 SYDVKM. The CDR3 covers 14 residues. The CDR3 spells CASSLEGGSYEQYF. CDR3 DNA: TGTGCCAGCAGTTTAGAGGGAGGATCCTACGAGCAGTACTTC.

The DNA of the CDR3 is TGTGCCAGCAGGGCACAGGGGGCACGCTTGGAGCAGTACTTC. Protein product: CASRAQGARLEQYF. The genes are TRBV6-5 and TRBJ2-7; 9 bases match TRBD1. V lost 6 bases and J lost 7; bases outside the gene matches: 10. The CDR3 consists of 14 residues. CDR1 is MNHEY, CDR2 SVGAGI, per germline.

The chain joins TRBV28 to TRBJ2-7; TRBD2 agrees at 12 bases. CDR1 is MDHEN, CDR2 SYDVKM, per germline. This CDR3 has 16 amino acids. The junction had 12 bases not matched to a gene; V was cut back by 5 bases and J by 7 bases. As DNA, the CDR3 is TGTGCCAGCAGTCCCCTAGCGGGAGGGCCTCTAATTGAGCAGTACTTC. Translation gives CASSPLAGGPLIEQYF.

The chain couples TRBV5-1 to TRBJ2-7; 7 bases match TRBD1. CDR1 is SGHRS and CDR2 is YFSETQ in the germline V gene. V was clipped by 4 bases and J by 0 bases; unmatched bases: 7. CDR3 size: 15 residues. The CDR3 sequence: CASSIGTATSYEQYF. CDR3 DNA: TGCGCCAGCAGCATTGGGACAGCCACCTCCTACGAGCAGTACTTC.

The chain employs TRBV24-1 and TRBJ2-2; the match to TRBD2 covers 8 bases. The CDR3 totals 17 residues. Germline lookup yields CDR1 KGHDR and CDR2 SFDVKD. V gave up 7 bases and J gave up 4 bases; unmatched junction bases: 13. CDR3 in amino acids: CATRGPRGAGGTGELFF. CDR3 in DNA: TGTGCCACCAGGGGGCCACGAGGGGCGGGAGGCACCGGGGAGCTGTTTTTT.

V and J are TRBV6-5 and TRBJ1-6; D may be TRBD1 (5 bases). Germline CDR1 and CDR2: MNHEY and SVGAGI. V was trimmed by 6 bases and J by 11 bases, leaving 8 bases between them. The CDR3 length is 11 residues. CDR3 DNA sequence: TGTGCCAGCAGGGAGGGGCCACCCCTCCACTTT. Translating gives CASREGPPLHF.

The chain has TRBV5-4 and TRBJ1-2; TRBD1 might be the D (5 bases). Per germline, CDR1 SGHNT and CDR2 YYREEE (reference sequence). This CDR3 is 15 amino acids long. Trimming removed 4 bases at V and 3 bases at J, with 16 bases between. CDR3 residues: CASSEGGASHYGYTF. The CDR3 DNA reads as TGTGCCAGCAGCGAGGGAGGGGCCTCACACTATGGCTACACCTTC.

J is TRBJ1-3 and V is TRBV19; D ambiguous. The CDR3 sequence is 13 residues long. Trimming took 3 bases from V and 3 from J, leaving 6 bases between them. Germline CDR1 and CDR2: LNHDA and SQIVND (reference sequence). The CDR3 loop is CASSIARGNTIYF. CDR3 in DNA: TGTGCCAGTAGTATTGCGCGTGGAAACACCATATATTTT.

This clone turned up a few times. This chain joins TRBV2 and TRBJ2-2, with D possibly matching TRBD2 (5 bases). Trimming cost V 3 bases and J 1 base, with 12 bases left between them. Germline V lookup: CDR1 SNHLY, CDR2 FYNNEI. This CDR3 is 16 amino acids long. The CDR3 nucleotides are TGTGCCAGCAGTGACCGAGGGATCGGGAACACCGGGGAGCTGTTTTTT. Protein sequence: CASSDRGIGNTGELFF.